Sequencing of this TCR beta chain was carried out in a study of T cell responses to AZD1222 COVID-19 vaccine. Study-wide points: At baseline, seropositivity was found in only a handful of AZD1222 recipients.

Details on this clone: The antigen remains unidentified.

Germline V lookup: CDR1 GTSNPN, CDR2 SVGIG (reference sequence). The CDR3 contains 14 residues. V was trimmed by 2 bases and J by 8 bases, leaving 18 bases between them. The table came from immunoSEQ multiplex PCR; TCRdb's copy has only in-frame clones and leaves some out. The data show 150,000 to 200,000 clones, about 90% seen once. The chain uses TRBV30 and TRBJ1-1; possibly TRBD1 for D (5 bases). The clonotype originates from an adult in good health. Source: peripheral blood, taken on day 0 of AZD1222 vaccination. As DNA, the CDR3 is TGTGCCTGGAGTCACCTCCAAGCGGGGGTAGAAGCTTTCTTT. Translation gives CAWSHLQAGVEAFF. Full variable domain (remainder filled in from reference TRBV30 and TRBJ1-1): SQTIHQWPATLVQPVGSPLSLECTVEGTSNPNLYWYRQAAGRGLQLLFYSVGIGQISSEVPQNLSASRPQDRQFILSSKKLLLSDSGFYLCAWSHLQAGVEAFFGQGTRLTVV.